Detailed here is one T cell receptor beta chain. Using immunoSEQ multiplex PCR, the repertoire was profiled, and TCRdb retains in-frame clones only, with some absent. The sample has over 90,000 clones, 87% seen once. Enrolled during active infection, Seattle patients were then followed longitudinally. The data were taken from a study of blood T cell repertoires in COVID-19. Study details: Sources were T cells, B-cell-depleted T cells, or PBMCs; the material itself was cDNA or gDNA.

The CDR3 is 12 amino acids. V lost 4 bases to trimming and J lost 8 bases, with 11 bases between them. The sequenced sample was peripheral blood. The receptor's source is a woman aged 50 to 60 with COVID-19, enrolled during active disease. This chain connects TRBV12-3 or TRBV12-4 to TRBJ1-2; D gene ambiguous. CDR3 protein: CASSSYAMGYTF. The DNA of the CDR3 is TGTGCCAGCAGTTCCTATGCCATGGGCTACACCTTC.